What follows are 26 T cell receptor beta chains derived from one specimen sequenced in a study of CD8 T cells in ankylosing spondylitis. TCRdb called the 5' RACE reads again in MiXCR, with one record for every CDR3 protein. The sample includes around 250,000 distinct CDR3 sequences, 18% of them seen just once. The sample taken for sequencing was blood, either unsorted or a sorted T cell fraction (not recorded which). The origin of the receptors is a male donor with ankylosing spondylitis or in good health (not recorded which).

The chain combines TRBV7-9 with TRBJ2-7; 11 nucleotides agree with TRBD2. After removal of 5 bases from V and 2 bases from J, the junction contained 8 bases not matched to a gene. This CDR3 is 16 amino acids long. The V gene's germline CDR1 is SEHNR and CDR2 FQNEAQ (reference sequence). This chain's CDR3 is CASSPETSGIAYEQYF. CDR3 sequence (DNA): TGTGCCAGCAGCCCGGAGACTAGCGGGATTGCCTACGAGCAGTACTTC. The variable domain in full, with the rest retrieved from reference TRBV7-9 and TRBJ2-7, is DTGVSQNPRHKITKRGQNVTFRCDPISEHNRLYWYRQTLGQGPEFLTYFQNEAQLEKSRLLSDRFSAERPKGSFSTLEIQRTEQGDSAMYLCASSPETSGIAYEQYFGPGTRLTVT.

This clonotype showed up many times. The CDR3 protein is CASSYEGTNTGELFF. DNA for the CDR3: TGTGCCAGCAGTTATGAAGGGACTAACACCGGGGAGCTGTTTTTT. The rearrangement links TRBV6-5 to TRBJ2-2; the D gene is possibly TRBD2 (6 bases). Germline V gene sequence: CDR1 MNHEY, CDR2 SVGAGI. Trimming stripped 3 bases from V and 2 bases from J, with 10 bases between. The CDR3 spans 15 residues.

V gene TRBV7-9 combines with J gene TRBJ1-6; perhaps TRBD1 as D (5 bases). V lost 2 bases and J 7 bases, leaving 12 bases between the germline ends. The germline V gene encodes CDR1 SEHNR and CDR2 FQNEAQ (reference sequence). This CDR3 comprises 15 residues. The CDR3 loop reads CASSLQVTANSPLHF. CDR3 nucleotide sequence: TGTGCCAGCAGCTTACAGGTGACAGCAAATTCACCCCTCCACTTT.

The chain is built from TRBV20-1 and TRBJ2-7; D call uncertain. This CDR3 region has 12 residues. Trimming cost V 1 base and J 3 bases, with 7 bases left between them. Germline CDR1 DFQATT, CDR2 SNEGSKA (reference sequence). CDR3 nucleotide sequence: TGCAGTGCTAGAGGGGGTTTCTACGAGCAGTACTTC. This translates into CSARGGFYEQYF.

The chain recombines TRBV3-1 with TRBJ2-3, with D tentatively TRBD1 (6 bases). This CDR3 is built from 15 residues. Trimming left V 0 bases short and J 7 bases short, with 14 bases between. Germline values: CDR1 LGHDT, CDR2 YNNKEL (reference sequence). The CDR3 sequence is CASSQDLEGGYTQYF. The CDR3 DNA reads as TGTGCCAGCAGCCAAGATCTGGAAGGGGGTTATACGCAGTATTTT.

The chain has TRBV30 and TRBJ2-5; D is perhaps TRBD2 (6 bases). The CDR3 sequence is 11 residues long. CDR1 and CDR2 (germline): GTSNPN, SVGIG (reference sequence). V lost 8 bases and J 3 bases, leaving 10 bases between the germline ends. CDR3 protein: CASVAEETQYF. The CDR3 DNA follows: TGTGCCAGTGTAGCGGAAGAGACCCAGTACTTC.

This clonotype was detected only a few times. The chain recombines TRBV9 with TRBJ2-7; the D call may be TRBD1 or TRBD2 (5 bases each). CDR3 size: 14 residues. Looked up from germline, CDR1 is SGDLS and CDR2 is YYNGEE. Trimming pared 0 bases from V and 5 bases from J, leaving 12 bases between. CDR3 residues: CASSVGFGTDEQYF. CDR3 DNA sequence: TGTGCCAGCAGCGTAGGTTTCGGGACGGACGAGCAGTACTTC.

This clonotype was picked up a small number of times. The J gene is TRBJ2-3, the V gene TRBV29-1; 9 bases map to TRBD2. CDR1 is SQVTM and CDR2 is ANQGSEA in the germline V gene. Trimming cost V 4 bases and J 3 bases; bases outside gene matches: 5. The CDR3 spans 14 residues. The CDR3 DNA follows: TGCAGCGTTGCGGGACTAGCAAAAACAGATACGCAGTATTTT. Its protein product is CSVAGLAKTDTQYF.

This sequence joins TRBV24-1 and TRBJ2-2; D gene uncertain. Germline CDR1 and CDR2: KGHDR and SFDVKD. CDR3 length equals 13 residues. The ends were cut back, 0 bases at V and 7 bases at J, with 5 bases in the middle. In DNA form, the CDR3 reads TGTGCCACCAGTGATTTGCAGTTCGGGGAGCTGTTTTTT. Residues: CATSDLQFGELFF.

The table lists this clonotype with a few counts. This rearrangement joins TRBV9 to TRBJ2-1; 10 bases fit TRBD2. V was clipped by 5 bases and J by 4 bases; unmatched bases: 9. The germline CDR1 and CDR2 sequences are SGDLS and YYNGEE. The CDR3 has 16 amino acids. This CDR3 is CASSILPSGRYNEQFF. CDR3 DNA: TGTGCCAGCAGTATTTTGCCTAGCGGGAGATACAATGAGCAGTTCTTC.

In this sample, this clonotype turned up a few times. This chain joins TRBV18 and TRBJ2-1, with D hard to call. This CDR3 has 9 residues. V lost 11 bases and J lost 8, with 7 bases in between. Germline V gene lookup returns CDR1 KGHSH and CDR2 LQKENI. As DNA, the CDR3 is TGTGCCCCTAGGGATGAGCAGTTCTTC. Protein product: CAPRDEQFF.

This clonotype was counted a few times. The rearrangement links TRBV4-2 to TRBJ2-3; TRBD2 matches at 7 bases. V was clipped by 3 bases and J by 4 bases; unmatched bases: 7. Germline CDR1 reads LGHNA; CDR2 reads YNFKEQ. The CDR3 is made up of 15 amino acids. CDR3 nucleotide sequence: TGTGCCAGCAGCCACCCGCTAGCGGCACCAGATACGCAGTATTTT. Protein: CASSHPLAAPDTQYF.

This clonotype occurred many times. The chain combines TRBV5-1 with TRBJ1-1, with D perhaps TRBD1 (6 bases). Germline lookup yields CDR1 SGHRS and CDR2 YFSETQ. The CDR3 runs to 14 residues. V lost 3 bases to trimming and J lost 1 base, with 10 bases between them. The CDR3 nucleotides read TGCGCCAGCAGCTGGGACACTTCGAACACTGAAGCTTTCTTT. It encodes CASSWDTSNTEAFF.

This chain uses TRBV20-1 with TRBJ2-5, with TRBD2 matching over 15 bases. V was pared by 5 bases and J by 4 bases, with 11 bases of the junction left unmatched. Germline CDR1 and CDR2: DFQATT and SNEGSKA (reference sequence). The CDR3 contains 17 residues. The CDR3 nucleotides read TGCAGTGCTCCAGTGACCCGGACTAGCGGGAGGGGAGAGACCCAGTACTTC. It yields the protein CSAPVTRTSGRGETQYF.

This clonotype was picked up a small number of times. V gene TRBV4-2 combines with J gene TRBJ2-1, with TRBD2 matching over 12 bases. The CDR3 length is 16 residues. The ends lost 0 bases at V and 10 bases at J; junction bases unmatched: 7. The germline V gene has CDR1 LGHNA and CDR2 YNFKEQ. This CDR3 reads CASSQDIGLAGREQFF. The CDR3 DNA reads as TGTGCCAGCAGCCAAGATATTGGACTAGCGGGACGGGAGCAGTTCTTC.

There are many counts of this clonotype. The DNA for the CDR3 is TGTGCCAGCAGTTTATCTTGGGGGCTAAATTACCAAGAGACCCAGTACTTC. This sequence encodes CASSLSWGLNYQETQYF. V is TRBV27 and J is TRBJ2-5; D perhaps matches TRBD1 (6 bases). With 0 bases removed from V and 0 bases from J, the gap between germline ends came to 14 bases. The CDR3 has 17 residues. Germline V gives CDR1 MNHEY, CDR2 SMNVEV (reference sequence).

This clonotype was detected many times. The rearrangement joins TRBV9 to TRBJ2-1; the D gene is possibly TRBD2 (5 bases). The V end was cut by 2 bases, the J end by 5 bases, with 11 bases between. This CDR3 spans 14 amino acids. In germline, CDR1 is SGDLS, CDR2 YYNGEE. Written as DNA, the CDR3 is TGTGCCAGCAGCGTCGGGCTAGCAGACAATGAGCAGTTCTTC. It translates to CASSVGLADNEQFF.

This clonotype was detected only a few times. The rearrangement links TRBV4-1 to TRBJ2-5; D remains unclear. The CDR3 has 14 amino acids. Trimming pared 2 bases from V and 2 bases from J, leaving 9 bases between. Germline V gene lookup returns CDR1 MGHRA and CDR2 YSYEKL. The CDR3 reads CASSQNPDQETQYF. The CDR3 DNA reads TGCGCCAGCAGCCAAAATCCAGATCAAGAGACCCAGTACTTC.

This clonotype was detected a few times. The chain carries TRBV7-7 and TRBJ2-5; TRBD2 agrees at 15 bases. Germline assignment: CDR1 SSHAT and CDR2 FNYEAQ (reference sequence). The CDR3 consists of 15 residues. The CDR3 reads CATGLAGGPSETQYF. The DNA of the CDR3 is TGTGCTACCGGACTAGCGGGAGGGCCCTCGGAGACCCAGTACTTC.

In this sample, this clonotype turned up a few times. The CDR3 sequence is CATSSDEGNYGYTF. The DNA of the CDR3 is TGTGCCACCAGTTCGGATGAGGGTAACTATGGCTACACCTTC. The chain employs TRBV15 and TRBJ1-2, with D hard to call. The CDR3 is made up of 14 amino acids. Germline V gene lookup returns CDR1 LNHNV and CDR2 YYDKDF (reference sequence). V was clipped by 6 bases and J by 1 base, with 12 bases between them.

This clonotype was counted only a few times. The chain couples TRBV7-9 to TRBJ2-6, with a possible D match to TRBD2 (5 bases). Germline values: CDR1 SEHNR, CDR2 FQNEAQ (reference sequence). The V end lost 8 bases, the J end lost 2 bases, and 13 bases lay between the germline ends. The CDR3 covers 15 residues. CDR3 in DNA: TGTGCCAGCCCCAATTACGGGGCTGGGGCCAACGTCCTGACTTTC. It encodes CASPNYGAGANVLTF.

This clonotype was seen at least ten times. This chain joins TRBV29-1 and TRBJ2-2, with D hard to call. This CDR3 contains 13 residues. V lost 7 bases to trimming and J lost 1 base, with 10 bases between them. The germline V gene encodes CDR1 SQVTM and CDR2 ANQGSEA. Written as DNA, the CDR3 is TGCAGCGCCGAGAGGCAGAACACCGGGGAGCTGTTTTTT. Its translation is CSAERQNTGELFF.

This clonotype was seen a handful of times. The J gene is TRBJ1-5, the V gene TRBV4-1; D is uncertain. V lost 1 base, J lost 11 bases, and 9 bases lay in between. Germline values: CDR1 MGHRA, CDR2 YSYEKL. The CDR3 totals 12 residues. The CDR3 region is CASSQVNGAQHF. CDR3 in DNA: TGCGCCAGCAGCCAAGTTAACGGCGCCCAGCATTTT.

V and J are TRBV5-5 and TRBJ2-1; 11 positions agree with TRBD2. This CDR3 region has 16 residues. Trimming at V came to 4 bases and at J to 8 bases, leaving 11 bases not matched to a gene. The germline V gene has CDR1 SGHKS and CDR2 YYEKEE (reference sequence). This CDR3 reads CASSISTSGSTDEQFF. CDR3 DNA: TGTGCCAGCAGCATATCAACTAGCGGGAGTACGGATGAGCAGTTCTTC.

J is TRBJ2-7 and V is TRBV6-1; 8 bases are a match to TRBD1. Germline CDR1 and CDR2: MNHNS and SASEGT. The J segment lost 2 bases and the V segment lost 7 bases, leaving 7 bases of the junction unmatched. There are 14 residues in the CDR3. CDR3 DNA sequence: TGTGCCAGCAATACCGGGACAGGTCCCTACGAGCAGTACTTC. Protein sequence: CASNTGTGPYEQYF.

This clonotype was counted between two and nine times. This chain connects TRBV7-2 to TRBJ2-3; 13 bases map to TRBD2. This CDR3 has 18 residues. Germline lookup yields CDR1 SGHTA and CDR2 FQGNSA. J was trimmed by 6 bases and V by 4 bases; bases with no gene match: 13. CDR3 residues: CASSSGSGLAGPADTQYF. CDR3 nucleotides: TGTGCCAGCAGCTCAGGCTCGGGACTAGCGGGACCAGCGGATACGCAGTATTTT.